The 9 T cell receptor beta chains listed next were all sequenced from one sample in a study of T-cell memory formation after mild COVID-19. TCRdb processed the 5' RACE reads anew with MiXCR; each CDR3 protein has one entry. Among 550,000 to 650,000 distinct CDR3 sequences listed, roughly 17% were seen once. The sample taken for sequencing was PBMCs or a T cell subset sorted from them (not recorded which). Receptor source: an adult woman who had mild COVID-19 (a few samples of this study predate the infection). Cell type and time point are not known.

The gene calls are TRBV5-4 and TRBJ2-2; TRBD2 might be the D (7 bases). Trimming removed 1 base at V and 6 bases at J, with 16 bases between. The V gene's germline CDR1 is SGHNT and CDR2 YYREEE (reference sequence). The CDR3 totals 16 residues. In DNA form, the CDR3 reads TGTGCCAGCAGCTTGAGGAGGGGGGGCAGCGCCGGGGAGCTGTTTTTT. Its protein product is CASSLRRGGSAGELFF.

This chain uses TRBV7-8 with TRBJ2-1, with 9 positions matching TRBD2. Losses at the gene ends were 2 bases for V and 2 bases for J; bases not matched to a gene: 1. This CDR3 comprises 15 residues. The V gene's germline CDR1 is SGHVS and CDR2 FQNEAQ. Here the CDR3 reads CASSLRLAAYNEQFF. CDR3 DNA sequence: TGTGCCAGCAGCTTACGACTAGCGGCCTACAATGAGCAGTTCTTC.

The chain joins TRBV7-6 to TRBJ2-5; 7 positions match TRBD1. There are 17 residues in the CDR3. After removal of 8 bases from V and 7 bases from J, the junction contained 22 bases not matched to a gene. CDR1 and CDR2 from the germline V gene are SGHVS and FNYEAQ. CDR3 in amino acids: CASCSPLRQGRSTTQYF. CDR3 coding DNA: TGTGCCAGCTGCTCCCCTCTTCGACAGGGACGTTCCACGACCCAGTACTTC.

In this sample, this clonotype turned up a few times. The V call is TRBV4-3, the J call TRBJ2-7, with 9 bases aligning to TRBD2. The CDR3 spans 16 residues. Trimming took 4 bases from V and 0 from J; bases not matched to a gene: 7. The germline V gene encodes CDR1 LGHNA and CDR2 YSLEER. The CDR3 bases are TGCGCCAGCAGCCTCTCGAAAGCGGGAGGCTCCTACGAGCAGTACTTC. Its protein product is CASSLSKAGGSYEQYF.

This clonotype showed up just a few times. J is TRBJ2-2 and V is TRBV4-3; the D is unclear. Germline assignment: CDR1 LGHNA and CDR2 YSLEER. The CDR3 is 17 amino acids. V was pared by 0 bases and J by 7 bases, with 18 bases between. This CDR3 reads CASSQDWVGSSRGELFF. Written as DNA, the CDR3 is TGCGCCAGCAGCCAAGATTGGGTCGGGTCGTCACGCGGGGAGCTGTTTTTT.

This chain links TRBV9 with TRBJ2-2; D may correspond to TRBD1 or TRBD2 (7 bases each). Between the trimmed V and J ends, which lost 0 bases and 6 bases, there was a span of 9 bases. Germline V gene lookup returns CDR1 SGDLS and CDR2 YYNGEE. This CDR3 contains 14 residues. The CDR3 region is CASSVAGGAGELFF. Written as DNA, the CDR3 is TGTGCCAGCAGCGTAGCAGGGGGGGCCGGGGAGCTGTTTTTT. The full variable domain, its missing parts supplied by reference TRBV9 and TRBJ2-2, is DSGVTQTPKHLITATGQRVTLRCSPRSGDLSVYWYQQSLDQGLQFLIQYYNGEERAKGNILERFSAQQFPDLHSELNLSSLELGDSALYFCASSVAGGAGELFFGEGSRLTVL.

The rearrangement uses TRBV7-6 and TRBJ2-5; maybe TRBD2 (5 bases). This CDR3 has 12 amino acids. V lost 5 bases and J lost 6, with 10 bases in between. In germline, CDR1 is SGHVS, CDR2 FNYEAQ. In DNA form, the CDR3 reads TGTGCCAGCAGCGGGAGCGGAAAGACCCAGTACTTC. It specifies CASSGSGKTQYF.

This chain joins TRBV9 and TRBJ2-1; a possible D gene is TRBD2 (5 bases). V lost 0 bases and J 10 bases, leaving 8 bases between the germline ends. Germline values: CDR1 SGDLS, CDR2 YYNGEE. The CDR3 is 12 amino acids. The CDR3 DNA reads TGTGCCAGCAGCGTAGGGTCGGGAGAGCAGTTCTTC. Translation: CASSVGSGEQFF.

The chain couples TRBV23-1 to TRBJ2-6; D possibly corresponds to TRBD1 (6 bases). TRBV23-1 is identified as an open reading frame with a role that is uncertain. This CDR3 comprises 17 residues. V gave up 5 bases and J gave up 12 bases, with 26 bases separating them. The CDR3 loop is CASSRRDILRWFSVLTF. CDR3 in DNA: TGCGCCAGCAGTAGACGGGACATCTTGCGGTGGTTCAGCGTCCTGACTTTC.